The 20 T cell receptor beta chains given below trace back to one sample, sequenced in a study of blood T cells in healthy people across ages. The second PCR ran 7 to 11 cycles with a sample-barcoded 5' primer and J-beta primers. TCRdb itself ran the 5' RACE reads through MiXCR, one entry per CDR3 protein. The sample lists around 800,000 distinct CDR3 sequences, under 30% seen once, with approximately 2.9% in the top ten. These data were likewise used in another study, on T cells of mothers and their children.

Sequenced: blood. These receptor sequences come from a boy younger than 18 in good health.

The chain employs TRBV5-1 and TRBJ2-3; the D is unclear. Trimming cost V 0 bases and J 5 bases, with 13 bases left between them. This CDR3 has 15 amino acids. Germline CDR1 is SGHRS and CDR2 is YFSETQ. This chain's CDR3 is CASSLDPTSRDTQYF. DNA for the CDR3: TGCGCCAGCAGCTTGGACCCAACCTCACGAGATACGCAGTATTTT.

This clonotype was observed a few times. CDR3 DNA sequence: TGCGCCAGCAGTGACATCCTCCCTTGGCAAGAGACCCAGTACTTC. Amino acid sequence: CASSDILPWQETQYF. The chain couples TRBV10-2 to TRBJ2-5; D call uncertain. Trimming pared 3 bases from V and 2 bases from J, leaving 13 bases between. The CDR3 covers 15 residues. CDR1 and CDR2 (germline): WSHSY, SAAADI.

With regard to this clonotype: It may be a read error: a sequence one base away is much more abundant. The chain combines TRBV3-1 with TRBJ2-7; D remains unclear. Trimming shortened V by 1 base and J by 3 bases, and 4 bases separated the two germline ends. The CDR3 has 12 amino acids. Germline assignment: CDR1 LGHDT and CDR2 YNNKEL (reference sequence). The CDR3 spells CASSQAVYEQYF. DNA for the CDR3: TGTGCCAGCAGCCAAGCCGTCTACGAGCAGTACTTC.

The V gene is TRBV11-2, the J gene TRBJ2-1; D is perhaps TRBD2 (6 bases). The ends were cut back, 1 base at V and 7 bases at J, with 11 bases in the middle. Looked up from germline, CDR1 is SGHAT and CDR2 is FQNNGV. CDR3 size: 14 residues. The CDR3 DNA follows: TGTGCCAGCAGCTTAGCACTAGCCAAGAATGAGCAGTTCTTC. Its translation is CASSLALAKNEQFF.

The chain combines TRBV15 with TRBJ2-2; D is unresolved. CDR3 size: 12 residues. Germline V gene data show CDR1 as LNHNV and CDR2 as YYDKDF (reference sequence). The V and J ends lost 1 base and 5 bases respectively, with 2 bases between them. For the CDR3, the DNA is TGTGCCACCAGCAGAGCTACCGGGGAGCTGTTTTTT. It codes for CATSRATGELFF.

The chain is built from TRBV11-2 and TRBJ2-1, with D possibly TRBD2 on 5 matching bases. The CDR3 totals 18 residues. The V gene lost 0 bases and the J gene lost 2 bases, with 17 bases spanning the gap. CDR1 is SGHAT, CDR2 FQNNGV, per germline. CDR3 DNA: TGTGCCAGCAGCTTAGATTCCCTTATGGGCGGGCCCTACAATGAGCAGTTCTTC. Translated, it gives CASSLDSLMGGPYNEQFF.

The J gene is TRBJ1-4, the V gene TRBV12-3 or TRBV12-4; D gene unclear. This CDR3 has 14 residues. Trimming cost V 6 bases and J 1 base, with 9 bases left between them. The CDR3 DNA sequence: TGTGCCAGCAGGTTCACAGAAACTAATGAAAAACTGTTTTTT. Encoded protein: CASRFTETNEKLFF.

The V call is TRBV5-1, the J call TRBJ2-4; a possible D gene is TRBD2 (7 bases). This CDR3 has 14 residues. CDR1 is SGHRS and CDR2 is YFSETQ in the germline V gene. V lost 4 bases, J lost 7 bases, and 15 bases lay in between. CDR3 sequence reads: CASSTAGARNIQYF. The CDR3 coding sequence is TGCGCCAGCAGCACCGCGGGGGCGCGGAACATTCAGTACTTC.

This chain connects TRBV12-3 or TRBV12-4 to TRBJ2-7, with a possible D match to TRBD2 (5 bases). CDR3 size: 14 residues. Trimming took off 1 base at V and 6 bases at J, with 13 bases between the two ends. CDR3 nucleotide sequence: TGTGCCAGCAGTTTAGTCCGGGGTGCTAGCGAGCAGTACTTC. Its protein product is CASSLVRGASEQYF.

The chain links TRBV18 to TRBJ1-4, with a possible D match to TRBD1 (6 bases). Germline CDR1 and CDR2: KGHSH and LQKENI. The germline V and J ends were trimmed by 3 bases and 5 bases, with 13 bases remaining between them. The length of the CDR3 is 15 residues. The CDR3 here is CASSPLDRRNEKLFF. For the CDR3, the DNA is TGTGCCAGCTCACCGCTGGACAGAAGAAATGAAAAACTGTTTTTT.

This clonotype appeared a few times. The chain links TRBV2 to TRBJ2-5, with 10 bases matching TRBD1. CDR3 length: 14 amino acids. The V segment lost 6 bases and the J segment 5 bases; nucleotides outside the gene matches: 6. Germline CDR1 reads SNHLY; CDR2 reads FYNNEI. The CDR3 protein is CASRLTGGEETQYF. As DNA, the CDR3 is TGTGCCAGCAGACTGACAGGGGGCGAGGAGACCCAGTACTTC. The full variable domain, its missing parts supplied by reference TRBV2 and TRBJ2-5, is EPEVTQTPSHQVTQMGQEVILRCVPISNHLYFYWYRQILGQKVEFLVSFYNNEISEKSEIFDDQFSVERPDGSNFTLKIRSTKLEDSAMYFCASRLTGGEETQYFGPGTRLLVL.

V is TRBV6-4 and J is TRBJ2-3; 7 bases map to TRBD1. The CDR3 is 18 residues long. CDR1 MRHNA and CDR2 SNTAGT come from the germline V gene. The V gene end was trimmed by 2 bases and the J gene end by 5 bases; junction bases not matched to a gene: 16. CDR3 residues: CASSDGVGGPSGGDTQYF. Written as DNA, the CDR3 is TGTGCCAGCAGTGACGGGGTTGGGGGACCATCAGGGGGAGATACGCAGTATTTT.

Many counts were recorded for this clonotype. The chain carries TRBV4-1 and TRBJ2-5; 9 bases align to TRBD2. CDR1 is MGHRA, CDR2 YSYEKL, per germline. The CDR3 runs to 16 residues. The junction had 7 bases not matched to a gene; V was cut back by 3 bases and J by 2 bases. The CDR3 DNA sequence: TGCGCCAGCAGCCAGCCTATAGCGGGGGCGCAAGAGACCCAGTACTTC. Its translation: CASSQPIAGAQETQYF.

The V and J genes are TRBV20-1 and TRBJ1-5; D is uncertain. CDR3 length equals 15 residues. V was pared by 1 base and J by 0 bases, with 10 bases between. Germline-derived CDR1 and CDR2 are DFQATT and SNEGSKA (reference sequence). The CDR3 region is CSARASPYSNQPQHF. The CDR3 bases are TGCAGTGCTAGAGCATCACCCTATAGCAATCAGCCCCAGCATTTT.

This chain connects TRBV6-1 to TRBJ1-2; 10 bases line up with TRBD1. Germline V gene lookup returns CDR1 MNHNS and CDR2 SASEGT. The J segment lost 7 bases and the V segment lost 8 bases, leaving 16 bases of the junction unmatched. The CDR3 covers 16 residues. The CDR3 DNA reads as TGTGCCAGCGCCCCTCAAGGGACAGGGGCCCTGCGTGGCTACACCTTC. Protein product: CASAPQGTGALRGYTF.

The sample holds a few counts of this clonotype. One end of the junction fails to match germline, which may point to a read error. This rearrangement joins TRBV10-3 to TRBJ2-5; D possibly corresponds to TRBD2 (6 bases). CDR3 size: 13 residues. Germline CDR1 reads ENHRY; CDR2 reads SYGVKD. The CDR3 region is CAISRDLQETQCF. For the CDR3, the DNA is TGTGCCATCAGTCGGGACTTACAAGAGACCCAGTGCTTC.

The chain employs TRBV20-1 and TRBJ2-5; 7 positions agree with TRBD1. The assigned J gene may be wrong: the sequence end matches TRBJ2-7 better. CDR3 length: 14 residues. The germline V gene has CDR1 DFQATT and CDR2 SNEGSKA (reference sequence). The CDR3 here is CSARGETGTYEQYF. The CDR3, as DNA: TGCAGTGCTAGAGGGGAGACAGGGACCTACGAGCAGTACTTC.

Only a few counts were recorded for this clonotype. The V gene is TRBV12-3 or TRBV12-4, the J gene TRBJ1-5; 8 bases match TRBD1. J gave up 2 bases and V 4 bases, and 10 bases lay outside the gene matches. This CDR3 is 17 amino acids long. CDR3 nucleotide sequence: TGTGCCAGCAGTTCAGGTCCAGGGGGCTACGGCAATCAGCCCCAGCATTTT. Its translation: CASSSGPGGYGNQPQHF.

This clonotype showed up just a few times. The chain employs TRBV29-1 and TRBJ1-3, with D perhaps matching TRBD1 (5 bases). This CDR3 has 12 amino acids. The germline gives CDR1 SQVTM, CDR2 ANQGSEA. V was trimmed by 7 bases and J by 3 bases, leaving 10 bases between them. The chain's CDR3 is CSGGGYGNTIYF. The CDR3 DNA sequence: TGCAGCGGGGGGGGATATGGAAACACCATATATTTT.

This rearrangement joins TRBV3-1 to TRBJ2-1; the D gene is possibly TRBD2 (5 bases). In germline, CDR1 is LGHDT, CDR2 YNNKEL (reference sequence). Trimming left V 4 bases short and J 6 bases short, with 16 bases between. This CDR3 region has 15 residues. CDR3 nucleotides: TGTGCCAGCAGCCTTATACCGGGGAGAAGCAATGAGCAGTTCTTC. Translated: CASSLIPGRSNEQFF.